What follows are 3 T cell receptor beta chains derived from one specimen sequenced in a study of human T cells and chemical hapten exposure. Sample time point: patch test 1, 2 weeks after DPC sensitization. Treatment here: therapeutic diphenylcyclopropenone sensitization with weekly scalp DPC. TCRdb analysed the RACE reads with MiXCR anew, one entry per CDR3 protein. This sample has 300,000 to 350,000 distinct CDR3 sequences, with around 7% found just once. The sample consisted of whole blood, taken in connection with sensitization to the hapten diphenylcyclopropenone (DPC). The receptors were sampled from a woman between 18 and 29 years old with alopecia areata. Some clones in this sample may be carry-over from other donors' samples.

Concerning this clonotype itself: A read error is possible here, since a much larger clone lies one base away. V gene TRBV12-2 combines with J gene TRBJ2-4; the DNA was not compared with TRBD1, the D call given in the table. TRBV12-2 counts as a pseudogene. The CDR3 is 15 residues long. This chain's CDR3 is CASRLVRGARNIRYF. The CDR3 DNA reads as TGTGCAAGTCGCTTAGTACGGGGGGCCCGAAACATTCGGTACTTC.

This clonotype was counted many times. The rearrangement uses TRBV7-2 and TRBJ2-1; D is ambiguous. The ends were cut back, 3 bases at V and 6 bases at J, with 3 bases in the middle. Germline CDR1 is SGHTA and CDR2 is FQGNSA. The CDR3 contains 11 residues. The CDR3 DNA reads TGTGCCAGCAGCTTCCTCAATGAGCAGTTCTTC. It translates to CASSFLNEQFF.

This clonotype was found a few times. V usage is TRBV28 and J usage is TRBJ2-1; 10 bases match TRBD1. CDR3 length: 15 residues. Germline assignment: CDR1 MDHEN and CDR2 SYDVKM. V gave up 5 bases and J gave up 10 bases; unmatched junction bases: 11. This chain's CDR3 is CASSGGQGRLDEQFF. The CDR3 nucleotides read TGTGCCAGCAGTGGGGGACAGGGGCGGTTGGACGAGCAGTTCTTC. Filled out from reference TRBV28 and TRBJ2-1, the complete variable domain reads DVKVTQSSRYLVKRTGEKVFLECVQDMDHENMFWYRQDPGLGLRLIYFSYDVKMKEKGDIPEGYSVSREKKERFSLILESASTNQTSMYLCASSGGQGRLDEQFFGPGTRLTVL.